This entry lists 29 T cell receptor beta chains sequenced from one sample in a study of cytomegalovirus exposure and HLA in healthy donors. The study ran its PCR with 60 Vbeta and 13 Jbeta primers. Clones were sequenced by immunoSEQ multiplex PCR, and TCRdb holds only the in-frame ones, with some missing. The sample lists approximately 170,000 clones; about 75% were seen once. What was sequenced was PBMCs. These receptors were taken from a male donor in good health and CMV-seronegative.

This clone has more than one count but fewer than ten. This chain connects TRBV5-4 to TRBJ2-5; 10 bases map to TRBD2. Germline V gene data show CDR1 as SGHNT and CDR2 as YYREEE (reference sequence). The CDR3 is 15 residues long. Trimming took 5 bases from V and 3 from J; bases not matched to a gene: 7. The CDR3 sequence: CASSLGLAVEETQYF. The CDR3 nucleotides read TGTGCCAGCAGTTTAGGACTAGCGGTGGAAGAGACCCAGTACTTC.

The chain has TRBV7-9 and TRBJ2-5; D possibly corresponds to TRBD1 (6 bases). Germline V gives CDR1 SEHNR, CDR2 FQNEAQ (reference sequence). The length of the CDR3 is 16 residues. V lost 5 bases and J lost 5, with 21 bases in between. The CDR3 loop reads CASSPWLRGLGETQYF. CDR3 coding DNA: TGTGCCAGCAGCCCTTGGCTCAGGGGTTTAGGGGAGACCCAGTACTTC.

The chain recombines TRBV2 with TRBJ2-7, with 8 bases identical to TRBD1. Unmatched junction bases numbered 9, after V lost 6 bases and J lost 2 bases. The CDR3 extends over 15 amino acids. CDR1 and CDR2 (germline): SNHLY, FYNNEI. The CDR3 loop reads CASRPGTGVPYEQYF. CDR3 in DNA: TGTGCCAGCAGACCCGGGACAGGAGTACCCTACGAGCAGTACTTC.

This clone was seen once. The chain is built from TRBV7-2 and TRBJ2-3; D uncertain. V dropped 5 bases and J dropped 3 bases, with 6 bases sitting between them. This CDR3 is built from 12 residues. Per the germline V gene, CDR1 is SGHTA and CDR2 is FQGNSA. The CDR3 spells CASSPVTDTQYF. As DNA, the CDR3 is TGTGCCAGCAGCCCCGTGACAGATACGCAGTATTTT.

This clone was observed once. The chain has TRBV7-2 and TRBJ2-5; 7 bases are a match to TRBD1. The CDR3 covers 13 residues. Germline V CDR1 and CDR2: SGHTA, FQGNSA. Germline trimming cut 3 bases from V and 4 bases from J; bases unmatched to any gene: 2. This chain's CDR3 is CASSFNRGETQYF. In DNA form, the CDR3 reads TGTGCCAGCAGCTTTAACAGGGGAGAGACCCAGTACTTC.

The V and J genes are TRBV18 and TRBJ2-1, with D hard to call. CDR3 length: 13 residues. Deletions cut 6 bases from V and 5 bases from J, with 11 bases between. Germline lookup yields CDR1 KGHSH and CDR2 LQKENI. CDR3 sequence (DNA): TGTGCCAGCTCCCTGCCTACAGACAATGAGCAGTTCTTC. Translation: CASSLPTDNEQFF.

V and J are TRBV28 and TRBJ2-3, with 10 bases that match TRBD2. V dropped 4 bases and J dropped 2; count of bases not matched to a gene: 3. Germline V lookup: CDR1 MDHEN, CDR2 SYDVKM. The CDR3 loop spans 15 amino acids. CDR3 in amino acids: CASSSTSGNTDTQYF. CDR3 DNA sequence: TGTGCCAGCAGTTCCACTAGCGGGAACACAGATACGCAGTATTTT.

The chain combines TRBV9 with TRBJ2-1, with 9 bases matching TRBD2. V gave up 3 bases and J gave up 5 bases; unmatched junction bases: 3. The CDR3 totals 14 residues. CDR1 and CDR2 from the germline V gene are SGDLS and YYNGEE. The CDR3 sequence is CASSALAGNNEQFF. DNA for the CDR3: TGTGCCAGCAGCGCGCTAGCGGGGAACAATGAGCAGTTCTTC.

Only a few counts were recorded for this clone. The CDR3 here is CASSPLTSGNEQFF. DNA of the CDR3: TGTGCCAGCAGCCCGTTGACTAGCGGCAATGAGCAGTTCTTC. The chain uses TRBV11-2 and TRBJ2-1, with TRBD2 matching over 9 bases. This CDR3 region has 14 residues. V dropped 5 bases and J dropped 6; count of bases not matched to a gene: 5. Germline assignment: CDR1 SGHAT and CDR2 FQNNGV.

The V and J genes are TRBV6-5 and TRBJ2-7, with D perhaps TRBD2 (5 bases). Germline CDR1 is MNHEY and CDR2 is SVGAGI. The CDR3 is 14 amino acids. Trimming removed 5 bases from V and 7 bases from J, with 18 bases in between. CDR3 sequence (DNA): TGTGCCAGCAGTCTGAGGGCCCTTGGTCTGGAGCAGTACTTC. Protein: CASSLRALGLEQYF.

The V and J genes are TRBV11-2 and TRBJ2-7; no clear D gene. Trimming left V 1 base short and J 0 bases short, with 10 bases between. Germline-derived CDR1 and CDR2 are SGHAT and FQNNGV. The CDR3 sequence is 15 residues long. The CDR3 DNA reads TGTGCCAGCAGCTTAGGCGGCAGCAGCTCCTACGAGCAGTACTTC. Protein sequence: CASSLGGSSSYEQYF.

The chain has TRBV27 and TRBJ1-1; D unresolved. Per germline, CDR1 MNHEY and CDR2 SMNVEV (reference sequence). V lost 4 bases, J lost 1 base, and 10 bases lay in between. This CDR3 region has 14 residues. The CDR3 region is CASSYPGSNTEAFF. CDR3 nucleotide sequence: TGTGCCAGCAGTTATCCAGGTTCGAACACTGAAGCTTTCTTT.

The chain has TRBV5-4 and TRBJ1-4, with D possibly being TRBD1 (5 bases). The CDR3 consists of 15 residues. The germline V and J ends were trimmed by 0 bases and 4 bases, with 10 bases remaining between them. The germline gives CDR1 SGHNT, CDR2 YYREEE (reference sequence). Here the CDR3 reads CASSLAGRVNEKLFF. The CDR3 nucleotides are TGTGCCAGCAGCTTGGCCGGCAGGGTTAATGAAAAACTGTTTTTT.

The chain recombines TRBV29-1 with TRBJ2-3; the match to TRBD1 covers 10 bases. The CDR3 contains 15 residues. V lost 0 bases and J lost 6; bases outside the gene matches: 6. Looked up from germline, CDR1 is SQVTM and CDR2 is ANQGSEA. The CDR3 sequence is CSVEDRGQGPDTQYF. As DNA, the CDR3 is TGCAGCGTTGAAGATCGGGGACAGGGGCCTGATACGCAGTATTTT.

This clone was seen a handful of times. The chain links TRBV15 to TRBJ2-3; 16 bases are shared with TRBD2. The J segment lost 1 base and the V segment lost 5 bases, leaving 9 bases of the junction unmatched. The CDR3 is made up of 19 amino acids. Germline assignment: CDR1 LNHNV and CDR2 YYDKDF (reference sequence). The CDR3 here is CATSPGLAGGIYGTDTQYF. The CDR3 coding sequence is TGTGCCACCAGCCCGGGACTAGCGGGAGGGATATACGGCACAGATACGCAGTATTTT. Full variable domain (outside the CDR3, taken from reference TRBV15 and TRBJ2-3): DAMVIQNPRYQVTQFGKPVTLSCSQTLNHNVMYWYQQKSSQAPKLLFHYYDKDFNNEADTPDNFQSRRPNTSFCFLDIRSPGLGDTAMYLCATSPGLAGGIYGTDTQYFGPGTRLTVL.

The chain uses TRBV6-6 and TRBJ2-5, with D perhaps TRBD1 (6 bases). V was trimmed by 6 bases and J by 4 bases, leaving 12 bases between them. Germline CDR1 is MNHNY and CDR2 is SVGAGI (reference sequence). This CDR3 spans 13 amino acids. The CDR3 region is CASRPYRVETQYF. The CDR3 nucleotides are TGTGCCAGCAGACCCTACAGGGTAGAGACCCAGTACTTC.

The rearrangement joins TRBV18 to TRBJ2-5; D is undetermined. CDR3 length: 13 amino acids. The V gene lost 2 bases and the J gene lost 4 bases, with 8 bases spanning the gap. Germline V CDR1 and CDR2: KGHSH, LQKENI. CDR3 DNA: TGTGCCAGCTCACCAGGGCAAGGAGAGACCCAGTACTTC. This codes for CASSPGQGETQYF. The variable domain in full, with the rest retrieved from reference TRBV18 and TRBJ2-5, is NAGVMQNPRHLVRRRGQEARLRCSPMKGHSHVYWYRQLPEEGLKFMVYLQKENIIDESGMPKERFSAEFPKEGPSILRIQQVVRGDSAAYFCASSPGQGETQYFGPGTRLLVL.

Of note for this clone: The junction departs from the called germline gene at one end, perhaps through a read error. V usage is TRBV4-1 and J usage is TRBJ2-1; 7 bases match TRBD2. Germline CDR1 MGHRA, CDR2 YSYEKL. There are 14 residues in the CDR3. Here the CDR3 DNA reads TGCGCCAGCAGCCAAGATTGGGACTACGATGAGCAGTTCTTC. Translated, it gives CASSQDWDYDEQFF.

The chain couples TRBV7-8 to TRBJ2-1; the match to TRBD2 covers 7 bases. The CDR3 is made up of 17 amino acids. Germline CDR1 SGHVS, CDR2 FQNEAQ. After removal of 1 base from V and 7 bases from J, the junction contained 13 bases not matched to a gene. The CDR3 spells CASSLEGRASGRNEQFF. The CDR3 region has the DNA TGTGCCAGCAGCTTAGAAGGACGGGCTAGCGGTCGAAATGAGCAGTTCTTC.

J is TRBJ2-3 and V is TRBV25-1, with D possibly being TRBD2 (5 bases). The V end was cut by 4 bases, the J end by 6 bases, with 11 bases between. Germline V gene sequence: CDR1 MGHDK, CDR2 SYGVNS. The CDR3 spans 13 residues. For the CDR3, the DNA is TGTGCCAGCAGTGCTCCCGGGGAGGATACGCAGTATTTT. This gives the protein CASSAPGEDTQYF. Together with reference TRBV25-1 and TRBJ2-3, the CDR3 gives the full variable domain: EADIYQTPRYLVIGTGKKITLECSQTMGHDKMYWYQQDPGMELHLIHYSYGVNSTEKGDLSSESTVSRIRTEHFPLTLESARPSHTSQYLCASSAPGEDTQYFGPGTRLTVL.

The chain uses TRBV30 and TRBJ2-5; the D gene is possibly TRBD1 (6 bases). CDR1 and CDR2 from the germline V gene are GTSNPN and SVGIG (reference sequence). This CDR3 spans 13 amino acids. V was trimmed by 3 bases and J by 7 bases, leaving 15 bases between them. In DNA, the CDR3 is TGTGCCTGGAGCTACAGGGTGCTGGGGACCCAGTACTTC. Protein product: CAWSYRVLGTQYF.

The chain uses TRBV11-3 and TRBJ2-2; a weak D match, TRBD2 (5 bases). Germline CDR1 is SGHNT and CDR2 is YENEEA. Trimming cost V 4 bases and J 10 bases, with 10 bases left between them. The length of the CDR3 is 12 residues. CDR3 amino acids: CASSSRGVELFF. The CDR3 nucleotides are TGTGCCAGCAGCTCCCGGGGAGTGGAGCTGTTTTTT.

The chain couples TRBV7-9 to TRBJ1-4; D not certain. This CDR3 contains 15 residues. Trimming shortened V by 6 bases and J by 5 bases, and 16 bases separated the two germline ends. The germline V gene encodes CDR1 SEHNR and CDR2 FQNEAQ (reference sequence). The CDR3 reads CASRPPGSKNEKLFF. In nucleotides, the CDR3 is TGTGCCAGCAGACCTCCGGGATCTAAAAATGAAAAACTGTTTTTT.

V and J are TRBV2 and TRBJ2-7; possibly TRBD1 for D (6 bases). The CDR3 spans 13 residues. The germline CDR1 and CDR2 sequences are SNHLY and FYNNEI. V was trimmed by 6 bases and J by 4 bases, leaving 13 bases between them. The CDR3 DNA follows: TGTGCCAGCAGCTTACTGACAGGATACGAGCAGTACTTC. Residues: CASSLLTGYEQYF. Together with reference TRBV2 and TRBJ2-7, the CDR3 gives the full variable domain: EPEVTQTPSHQVTQMGQEVILRCVPISNHLYFYWYRQILGQKVEFLVSFYNNEISEKSEIFDDQFSVERPDGSNFTLKIRSTKLEDSAMYFCASSLLTGYEQYFGPGTRLTVT.

This clone has only a few counts. J is TRBJ1-5 and V is TRBV2; weak D call: TRBD1 (5 bases). Trimming removed 4 bases from V and 0 bases from J, with 7 bases in between. Germline V gene sequence: CDR1 SNHLY, CDR2 FYNNEI. CDR3 length: 14 amino acids. Written as DNA, the CDR3 is TGTGCCAGCAGTGTAAGGGGTAGCAATCAGCCCCAGCATTTT. Encoded protein: CASSVRGSNQPQHF. Based on the CDR3 plus reference TRBV2 and TRBJ1-5, the full variable domain is EPEVTQTPSHQVTQMGQEVILRCVPISNHLYFYWYRQILGQKVEFLVSFYNNEISEKSEIFDDQFSVERPDGSNFTLKIRSTKLEDSAMYFCASSVRGSNQPQHFGDGTRLSIL.

The chain uses TRBV28 and TRBJ2-2, with D possibly TRBD1 on 5 matching bases. Between the trimmed V and J ends, which lost 6 bases and 6 bases, there was a span of 11 bases. The CDR3 contains 13 residues. The germline V gene has CDR1 MDHEN and CDR2 SYDVKM. The CDR3 here is CASRTTEAGELFF. CDR3 nucleotide sequence: TGTGCCAGCAGGACGACAGAGGCCGGGGAGCTGTTTTTT.

The chain uses TRBV6-6 and TRBJ1-6; 7 bases align to TRBD1. CDR3 size: 12 residues. The junction had 7 bases not matched to a gene; V was cut back by 11 bases and J by 9 bases. CDR1 MNHNY and CDR2 SVGAGI come from the germline V gene (reference sequence). This CDR3 is CAGTGVGSPLHF. DNA for the CDR3: TGTGCCGGAACAGGGGTGGGTTCACCCCTCCACTTT.

This clone was recorded a few times. This sequence joins TRBV4-2 and TRBJ2-1; 14 bases align to TRBD2. Trimming cost V 1 base and J 2 bases; bases outside gene matches: 4. The CDR3 sequence is 18 residues long. The germline CDR1 and CDR2 sequences are LGHNA and YNFKEQ. CDR3 sequence reads: CASSQGQTSGRAYNEQFF. In DNA form, the CDR3 reads TGTGCCAGCAGCCAAGGGCAGACTAGCGGGAGGGCCTACAATGAGCAGTTCTTC.

The V and J genes are TRBV18 and TRBJ1-2; tentative D call: TRBD1 (5 bases). The germline V gene encodes CDR1 KGHSH and CDR2 LQKENI. Trimming took off 0 bases at V and 3 bases at J, with 8 bases between the two ends. The CDR3 totals 14 residues. CDR3 sequence reads: CASSPPGVDYGYTF. For the CDR3, the DNA is TGTGCCAGCTCACCACCAGGGGTTGACTATGGCTACACCTTC.